The rows below give T cell receptor beta chains drawn from one sample of a study of CD8+ T cells in alopecia areata. The protocol was immunoSEQ multiplex PCR, while the TCRdb copy is restricted to in-frame clones and leaves out a portion. Of just over 20,000 clones listed, around 67% are singletons. Sequencing input: CD4+ Tregs sorted from blood. The receptor source for this set is a human donor with alopecia areata. Each CDR3 is given with its conserved first and last residue. A D gene is named only where the DNA matches it firmly. Clone size appears in some rows only: once, few, many, or a class for an expanded clone.

V gene	clone size	J gene	D gene	CDR3 protein	CDR3 DNA
TRBV29-1	few	TRBJ2-2	TRBD1	CSVRGTAVTGELFF	TGCAGCGTTAGGGGGACAGCGGTCACCGGGGAGCTGTTTTTT
TRBV5-1	.	TRBJ1-6	TRBD1	CASSLEGAINSPLHF	TGCGCCAGCAGCTTGGAGGGGGCGATTAATTCACCCCTCCACTTT
TRBV7-9	.	TRBJ2-2	.	CASRRTPGELFF	TGTGCCAGCAGAAGAACGCCCGGGGAGCTGTTTTTT
TRBV7-2	few	TRBJ1-6	TRBD1	CASSPSGQGNSPLHF	TGTGCCAGCAGCCCATCGGGACAGGGAAATTCACCCCTCCACTTT
TRBV6-6	.	TRBJ1-2	.	CASTRGRPYGYTF	TGTGCCAGCACCAGGGGACGCCCATATGGCTACACCTTC
TRBV7-2	.	TRBJ1-1	.	CASSLVPGALNTEAFF	TGTGCCAGCAGCTTAGTACCAGGAGCCTTGAACACTGAAGCTTTCTTT
TRBV2	once	TRBJ1-2	TRBD1	CASKWDRAFSQYGYTF	TGTGCCAGCAAATGGGACAGGGCTTTTTCCCAGTATGGCTACACCTTC
TRBV20-1	.	TRBJ2-5	.	CSASWTYQYF	TGCAGTGCTAGTTGGACTTACCAGTACTTC
TRBV4-1	once	TRBJ2-3	.	CASKGDGYFSTDTQYF	TGCGCCAGCAAAGGTGACGGATACTTTAGCACAGATACGCAGTATTTT
TRBV5-1	.	TRBJ2-7	.	CASSRFEGDSYEQYF	TGCGCCAGCAGCAGGTTCGAGGGGGACTCCTACGAGCAGTACTTC
TRBV6-1	.	TRBJ2-3	.	CASSTDLRDTQYF	TGTGCCAGCAGTACAGACCTGCGGGATACGCAGTATTTT
TRBV10-3	.	TRBJ2-1	.	CAISYFSPSGEQFF	TGTGCCATCAGTTACTTCTCACCGAGTGGTGAGCAGTTCTTC
TRBV7-9	.	TRBJ1-1	.	CASSFWNRVNTEAFF	TGTGCCAGCAGCTTTTGGAACAGGGTGAACACTGAAGCTTTCTTT
TRBV7-9	.	TRBJ1-1	.	CASSLLPAAEAFF	TGTGCCAGCAGCTTATTGCCGGCAGCTGAAGCTTTCTTT
TRBV29-1	.	TRBJ2-7	.	CSVGRTSYEQYF	TGCAGCGTTGGAAGGACGTCTTACGAGCAGTACTTC
TRBV4-1	.	TRBJ2-7	.	CASSQDGRQGRDEQYF	TGCGCCAGCAGCCAAGATGGAAGGCAAGGACGGGACGAGCAGTACTTC
TRBV5-1	.	TRBJ2-3	.	CASRRYRVGDTQYF	TGCGCCAGCAGACGTTACAGGGTTGGTGATACGCAGTATTTT
TRBV5-4	few	TRBJ1-1	.	CASSFHTEAFF	TGTGCCAGCAGCTTTCATACTGAAGCTTTCTTT
TRBV4-1	.	TRBJ2-1	TRBD2	CASSPSGLAGYNEQFF	TGCGCCAGCAGCCCGAGCGGACTAGCGGGCTACAATGAGCAGTTCTTC
TRBV11-2	.	TRBJ2-5	.	CASSPSISGQETQYF	TGTGCCAGCAGCCCCTCTATCTCGGGCCAAGAGACCCAGTACTTC
TRBV23-1	.	TRBJ1-1	.	CASSQFRDRNTEAFF	TGCGCCAGCAGTCAATTCCGGGATCGGAACACTGAAGCTTTCTTT
TRBV6-1	.	TRBJ2-1	TRBD2	CASRIAGGTYNEQFF	TGTGCCAGCAGGATAGCGGGAGGAACCTACAATGAGCAGTTCTTC